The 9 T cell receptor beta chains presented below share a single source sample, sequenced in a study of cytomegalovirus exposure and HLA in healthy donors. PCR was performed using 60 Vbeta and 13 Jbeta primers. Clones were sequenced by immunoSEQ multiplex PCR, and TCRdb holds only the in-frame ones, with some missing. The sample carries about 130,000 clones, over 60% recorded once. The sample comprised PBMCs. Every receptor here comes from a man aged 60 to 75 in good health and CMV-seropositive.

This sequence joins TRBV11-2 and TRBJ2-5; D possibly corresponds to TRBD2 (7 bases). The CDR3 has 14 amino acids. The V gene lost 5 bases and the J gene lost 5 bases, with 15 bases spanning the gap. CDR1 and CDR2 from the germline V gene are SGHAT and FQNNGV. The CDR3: CASSRRGGVETQYF. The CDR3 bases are TGTGCCAGCAGCCGAAGGGGGGGAGTGGAGACCCAGTACTTC.

CDR3 coding DNA: TGTGCCAGCAGCTCCTCAGGGTTTGAAGCTTTCTTT. It yields the protein CASSSSGFEAFF. The chain joins TRBV7-6 to TRBJ1-1, with a weak D call TRBD1 (5 bases). CDR1 SGHVS and CDR2 FNYEAQ come from the germline V gene. There are 12 residues in the CDR3. The V gene lost 4 bases and the J gene lost 7 bases, with 10 bases spanning the gap.

This chain's CDR3 is CASSPTLLISWDTEAFF. Written as DNA, the CDR3 is TGTGCCAGCAGCCCGACTCTTCTGATCTCCTGGGACACTGAAGCTTTCTTT. The chain joins TRBV7-6 to TRBJ1-1; no clear D gene. V lost 5 bases, J lost 3 bases, and 22 bases lay in between. Germline assignment: CDR1 SGHVS and CDR2 FNYEAQ. The CDR3 covers 17 residues.

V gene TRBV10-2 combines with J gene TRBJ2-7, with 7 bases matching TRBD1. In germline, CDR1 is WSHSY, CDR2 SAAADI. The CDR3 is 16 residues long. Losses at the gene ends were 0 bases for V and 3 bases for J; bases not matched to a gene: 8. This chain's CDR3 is CASSESGTASFYEQYF. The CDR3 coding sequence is TGCGCCAGCAGTGAGTCCGGGACAGCGAGCTTCTACGAGCAGTACTTC.

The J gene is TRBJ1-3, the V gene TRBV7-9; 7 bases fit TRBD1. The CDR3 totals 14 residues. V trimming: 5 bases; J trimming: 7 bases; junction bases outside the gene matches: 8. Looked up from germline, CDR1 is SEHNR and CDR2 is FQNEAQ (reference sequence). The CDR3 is CASSDTGDRNTIYF. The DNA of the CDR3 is TGTGCCAGCAGCGATACAGGGGATCGGAACACCATATATTTT.

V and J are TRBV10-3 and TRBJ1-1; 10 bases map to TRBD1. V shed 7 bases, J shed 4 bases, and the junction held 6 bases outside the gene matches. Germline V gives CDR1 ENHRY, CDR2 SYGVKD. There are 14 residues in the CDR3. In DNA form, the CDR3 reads TGTGCCATCATGGGGACAGGGGACGGCACTGAAGCTTTCTTT. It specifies CAIMGTGDGTEAFF.

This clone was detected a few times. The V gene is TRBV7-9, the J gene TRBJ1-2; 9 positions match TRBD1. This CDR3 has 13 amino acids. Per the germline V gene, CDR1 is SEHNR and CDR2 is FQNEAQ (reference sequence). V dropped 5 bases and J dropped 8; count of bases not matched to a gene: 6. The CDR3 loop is CASSEGQGGGYTF. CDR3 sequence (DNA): TGTGCCAGCAGCGAGGGACAGGGTGGCGGCTACACCTTC.

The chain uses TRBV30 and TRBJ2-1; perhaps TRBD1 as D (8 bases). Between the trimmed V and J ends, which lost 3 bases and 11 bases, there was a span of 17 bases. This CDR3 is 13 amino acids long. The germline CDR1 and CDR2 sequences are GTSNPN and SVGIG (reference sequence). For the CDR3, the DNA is TGTGCCTGGAGACAGGGGGGGGGTGAAAAGCAGTTCTTC. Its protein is CAWRQGGGEKQFF. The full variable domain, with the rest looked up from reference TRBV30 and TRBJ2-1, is SQTIHQWPATLVQPVGSPLSLECTVEGTSNPNLYWYRQAAGRGLQLLFYSVGIGQISSEVPQNLSASRPQDRQFILSSKKLLLSDSGFYLCAWRQGGGEKQFFGPGTRLTVL.

CDR3 sequence reads: CASTHSGPTRETQYF. For the CDR3, the DNA is TGTGCCAGCACTCACTCCGGTCCTACCCGGGAGACCCAGTACTTC. The chain uses TRBV5-5 and TRBJ2-5; D is undetermined. Looked up from germline, CDR1 is SGHKS and CDR2 is YYEKEE (reference sequence). The V end was cut by 6 bases, the J end by 5 bases, with 20 bases between. CDR3 length: 15 residues.